Below, 5 T cell receptor beta chains from the same sample are listed, as sequenced in a study of cytomegalovirus exposure and HLA in healthy donors. 60 Vbeta and 13 Jbeta primers were used in PCR. Generated by immunoSEQ multiplex PCR, the TCRdb table keeps only in-frame clones and is missing some. The sample shows about 200,000 clones, over 60% of them seen only once. The sequencing sample was made of PBMCs. The source of these receptors is a woman in her 30s in good health and CMV-seropositive.

This chain joins TRBV4-3 and TRBJ2-3; a possible D gene is TRBD1 (5 bases). With 6 bases removed from V and 2 bases from J, the gap between germline ends came to 15 bases. The germline gives CDR1 LGHNA, CDR2 YSLEER. The CDR3 sequence is 15 residues long. The CDR3 nucleotides read TGCGCCAGCAGTTTACAGGTTGCCTCCACAGATACGCAGTATTTT. Its translation is CASSLQVASTDTQYF.

J is TRBJ1-1 and V is TRBV28; maybe TRBD1 (5 bases). Germline assignment: CDR1 MDHEN and CDR2 SYDVKM. The CDR3 totals 13 residues. V dropped 8 bases and J dropped 1 base, with 11 bases sitting between them. The CDR3 region has the DNA TGTGCCAGCGGTGGAGGGGCGAACACTGAAGCTTTCTTT. It specifies CASGGGANTEAFF.

The chain carries TRBV30 and TRBJ2-7, with TRBD1 matching over 8 bases. The J segment lost 1 base and the V segment lost 0 bases, leaving 8 bases of the junction unmatched. The CDR3 has 16 residues. Per the germline V gene, CDR1 is GTSNPN and CDR2 is SVGIG (reference sequence). CDR3 in DNA: TGTGCCTGGAGTGTGGGAGACAGGGGAGGTTCCTACGAGCAGTACTTC. It yields the protein CAWSVGDRGGSYEQYF.

The J gene is TRBJ2-5, the V gene TRBV11-2; 13 nucleotides agree with TRBD2. The V and J ends lost 5 bases and 3 bases, in that order; junction bases with no gene match: 3. Per germline, CDR1 SGHAT and CDR2 FQNNGV. The CDR3 spans 15 residues. The CDR3 DNA follows: TGTGCCAGCAGCGGCGGGACTAGCGGGAAAGAGACCCAGTACTTC. Translated, it gives CASSGGTSGKETQYF.

This clone was found once. This chain joins TRBV7-9 and TRBJ2-3; 7 bases line up with TRBD1. V lost 5 bases to trimming and J lost 2 bases; unmatched junction nucleotides: 4. The length of the CDR3 is 14 residues. Germline CDR1 reads SEHNR; CDR2 reads FQNEAQ (reference sequence). In nucleotides, the CDR3 is TGTGCCAGCAGCCACGGGACAGCCACAGATACGCAGTATTTT. It translates to CASSHGTATDTQYF. Full variable domain (remainder filled in from reference TRBV7-9 and TRBJ2-3): DTGVSQNPRHKITKRGQNVTFRCDPISEHNRLYWYRQTLGQGPEFLTYFQNEAQLEKSRLLSDRFSAERPKGSFSTLEIQRTEQGDSAMYLCASSHGTATDTQYFGPGTRLTVL.